This T cell receptor (beta chain) was recorded in a study of blood T cell repertoires in COVID-19. Looking at the study overall: From T cells, B-cell-depleted T cells, or PBMCs came the material, which was cDNA or gDNA.

How the authors handled the data: Counts of nucleated cells, estimated from reference gene primer amplification, were obtained. TCRdb keeps only in-frame clones here, not all; method: immunoSEQ multiplex PCR. V, J and clone size derive from that table, while D and trimming were established from the DNA sequence. The sample lists approximately 89,000 clones, 90% to 95% seen once, with about 4.5% in the top ten. Germline-derived CDR1 and CDR2 are MNHNY and SVGAGI (reference sequence). V shed 6 bases and J shed 9 bases, with 15 bases lying between them. CDR3 length equals 13 residues. This receptor was taken from a human donor with active COVID-19. The donor label of this sample is uncertain. The sequenced sample consisted of peripheral blood. V usage is TRBV6-6 and J usage is TRBJ2-1; unclear D gene. This CDR3 is CASSPNDKGEQFF. CDR3 coding DNA: TGTGCCAGCAGCCCTAACGACAAAGGTGAGCAGTTCTTC.